These 27 T cell receptor beta chains were all obtained from the same sample, sequenced in a study of T cells after yellow fever vaccination (dated by TCRdb to the late 2010s). This sample's treatment or condition label indicates: live attenuated yellow fever vaccine strain. The method was 5' RACE. Sequenced using an Illumina HiSeq 2500. Clones were called with MiXCR by TCRdb after fastp trimmed the public reads at Q25, and only in-frame beta chains were retained. Rows matching on CDR3 protein sequence are summarized as one entry with the most common DNA and genes. Within this sample are hundreds of thousands of distinct CDR3 sequences, with 9% to 15% of them counted one time only. About 15% of the sample belongs to the ten largest clones. The sequencing here drew on PBMCs, taken on the day of the yellow fever booster vaccination. Receptors were obtained from a man aged 25-45 years who received the YFV17D yellow fever vaccine.

V usage is TRBV7-2 and J usage is TRBJ2-5; D not resolved. Germline V gene data show CDR1 as SGHTA and CDR2 as FQGNSA. V was pared by 4 bases and J by 2 bases, with 11 bases between. The CDR3 is made up of 14 amino acids. The CDR3 protein is CASSSDWSQETQYF. The CDR3 DNA sequence: TGTGCCAGCAGCTCAGACTGGTCTCAAGAGACCCAGTACTTC.

This clonotype was seen a few times. The V and J genes are TRBV6-1 and TRBJ2-7; no clear D gene. Germline V lookup: CDR1 MNHNS, CDR2 SASEGT. The V and J ends lost 4 bases and 5 bases respectively, with 18 bases between them. The CDR3 has 15 residues. Written as DNA, the CDR3 is TGTGCCAGCAGTGCCCCAGGAACTCCCGTCCACGAGCAGTACTTC. This sequence encodes CASSAPGTPVHEQYF.

The V gene is TRBV29-1, the J gene TRBJ1-5; no clear D gene. The V gene's germline CDR1 is SQVTM and CDR2 ANQGSEA. This CDR3 comprises 13 residues. V shed 4 bases and J shed 5 bases, with 12 bases lying between them. In DNA form, the CDR3 reads TGCAGCGTTGGCGAAGGGAGCCATCAGCCCCAGCATTTT. Its protein is CSVGEGSHQPQHF.

The chain recombines TRBV4-2 with TRBJ1-4; D is undetermined. CDR1 is LGHNA and CDR2 is YNFKEQ in the germline V gene. This CDR3 contains 14 residues. Trimming cost V 3 bases and J 2 bases, with 7 bases left between them. This CDR3 is CASSHPGTNEKLFF. As DNA, the CDR3 is TGTGCCAGCAGCCATCCAGGCACTAATGAAAAACTGTTTTTT.

This clonotype was counted a few times. The CDR3 coding sequence is TGCAGTGCTACAAACCGGGACAGCCAGAAAAGTTTGTACGAGCAGTACTTC. This translates into CSATNRDSQKSLYEQYF. The V call is TRBV20-1, the J call TRBJ2-7; 7 bases are shared with TRBD1. CDR1 and CDR2 from the germline V gene are DFQATT and SNEGSKA (reference sequence). CDR3 size: 17 residues. Losses at the gene ends were 4 bases for V and 4 bases for J; bases not matched to a gene: 19.

There are a few counts of this clonotype. The genes are TRBV27 and TRBJ1-3; D is undetermined. Germline lookup yields CDR1 MNHEY and CDR2 SMNVEV (reference sequence). V was cut by 2 bases and J by 0 bases, with 11 bases left in between. The CDR3 is made up of 16 amino acids. The CDR3 region is CASSLEWPNSGNTIYF. The CDR3 DNA is TGTGCCAGCAGTTTAGAGTGGCCCAACTCTGGAAACACCATATATTTT.

This clonotype has ten or more counts. J is TRBJ2-5 and V is TRBV19, with D tentatively TRBD1 (5 bases). The CDR3 is 12 amino acids. V lost 5 bases and J 5 bases, leaving 9 bases between the germline ends. Germline V gene data show CDR1 as LNHDA and CDR2 as SQIVND (reference sequence). CDR3 coding DNA: TGTGCCAGTAGTCCAGGGATGGAGACCCAGTACTTC. Its translation is CASSPGMETQYF.

This clonotype was seen only a few times. The CDR3, as DNA: TGCGCCAGCAGCAAGAACGGGCAAGGGGGTCCCTACGAGCAGTACTTC. Residues: CASSKNGQGGPYEQYF. This sequence joins TRBV5-1 and TRBJ2-7; a weak D match, TRBD1 (6 bases). The CDR3 has 16 amino acids. Trimming took 4 bases from V and 2 from J, leaving 19 bases between them. CDR1 and CDR2 from the germline V gene are SGHRS and YFSETQ.

This clonotype showed up just a few times. The chain uses TRBV20-1 and TRBJ2-7; 9 bases align to TRBD2. Germline CDR1 DFQATT, CDR2 SNEGSKA (reference sequence). The CDR3 is 14 amino acids. Trimming cost V 5 bases and J 3 bases; bases outside gene matches: 8. This chain's CDR3 is CSAGTLAGDYEQYF. The CDR3 DNA reads TGCAGTGCTGGAACTTTAGCGGGAGACTACGAGCAGTACTTC.

V is TRBV20-1 and J is TRBJ2-2; TRBD1 matches at 9 bases. The germline V gene has CDR1 DFQATT and CDR2 SNEGSKA (reference sequence). With V trimmed by 6 bases and J by 6 bases, 11 bases remained unmatched. The length of the CDR3 is 15 residues. CDR3 region: CSAPLRDRAAGELFF. In DNA, the CDR3 is TGCAGTGCCCCCCTCAGGGACAGGGCGGCCGGGGAGCTGTTTTTT.

This chain's CDR3 is CASIGTGYEQYF. In nucleotides, the CDR3 is TGCGCCAGCATAGGGACAGGCTACGAGCAGTACTTC. This chain links TRBV10-2 with TRBJ2-7; TRBD1 matches at 8 bases. This CDR3 is built from 12 residues. The V gene's germline CDR1 is WSHSY and CDR2 SAAADI. J lost 3 bases, V lost 7 bases, and 2 bases had no gene match.

The chain couples TRBV7-2 to TRBJ2-5; D gene unclear. V was shortened by 5 bases and J by 2 bases, with 6 bases between the two germline ends. The CDR3 covers 12 residues. Germline loops: CDR1 SGHTA, CDR2 FQGNSA. CDR3 region: CASSQRQETQYF. For the CDR3, the DNA is TGTGCCAGCAGCCAACGGCAAGAGACCCAGTACTTC.

V usage is TRBV30 and J usage is TRBJ2-6; 7 nucleotides match TRBD2. V trimming: 7 bases; J trimming: 3 bases; junction bases outside the gene matches: 6. The CDR3 is 14 amino acids. CDR1 and CDR2 from the germline V gene are GTSNPN and SVGIG (reference sequence). The DNA of the CDR3 is TGTGCCTTTGGGGGGGATGGTGGGGCCAACGTCCTGACTTTC. This gives the protein CAFGGDGGANVLTF.

This clonotype was detected many times. This chain connects TRBV4-1 to TRBJ2-5, with D perhaps being TRBD1 or TRBD2 (5 bases each). Trimming removed 1 base from V and 2 bases from J, with 11 bases in between. This CDR3 has 15 residues. Germline values: CDR1 MGHRA, CDR2 YSYEKL. CDR3 protein: CASSQAGTRQETQYF. CDR3 bases: TGCGCCAGCAGCCAAGCCGGGACCAGACAAGAGACCCAGTACTTC.

This clonotype was detected many times. This chain connects TRBV12-3 or TRBV12-4 to TRBJ2-6; a possible D gene is TRBD1 (7 bases). The CDR3 has 13 amino acids. Trimming left V 6 bases short and J 11 bases short, with 14 bases between. CDR3 DNA: TGTGCCAGCAGGGCGGGACAGAGAGACGTCCTGACTTTC. Its translation: CASRAGQRDVLTF.

The genes are TRBV5-4 and TRBJ2-1; 9 bases fit TRBD2. The germline CDR1 and CDR2 sequences are SGHNT and YYREEE (reference sequence). The CDR3 consists of 13 residues. V was pared by 4 bases and J by 6 bases, with 2 bases of the junction left unmatched. In nucleotides, the CDR3 is TGTGCCAGCAGCCTAGCGGGGTGCAATGAGCAGTTCTTC. As protein: CASSLAGCNEQFF.

This clonotype occurred a few times. CDR3 sequence reads: CASSLWGGMNTGELFF. The CDR3 DNA is TGTGCCAGCAGCTTGTGGGGCGGGATGAACACCGGGGAGCTGTTTTTT. V is TRBV7-2 and J is TRBJ2-2; D possibly corresponds to TRBD2 (6 bases). CDR1 is SGHTA, CDR2 FQGNSA, per germline. The CDR3 length is 16 residues. Trimming removed 3 bases from V and 1 base from J, with 12 bases in between.

This clonotype was recorded many times. J is TRBJ2-4 and V is TRBV12-3 or TRBV12-4; either TRBD1 or TRBD2 may supply D (6 bases each). The CDR3 is 14 residues long. Trimming left V 5 bases short and J 8 bases short, with 16 bases between. CDR3 coding DNA: TGTGCCAGCAGTGCCACAGGGCCGGGGGACATTCAGTACTTC. It translates to CASSATGPGDIQYF.

This clonotype was counted ten times or more. J is TRBJ2-5 and V is TRBV5-1, with a weak D call TRBD2 (5 bases). This CDR3 has 12 residues. The V end lost 4 bases, the J end lost 5 bases, and 9 bases lay between the germline ends. The germline gives CDR1 SGHRS, CDR2 YFSETQ. Written as DNA, the CDR3 is TGCGCCAGCAGCGAGGACTTGGAGACCCAGTACTTC. Its protein product is CASSEDLETQYF. Variable domain in full (rest from reference TRBV5-1 and TRBJ2-5): KAGVTQTPRYLIKTRGQQVTLSCSPISGHRSVSWYQQTPGQGLQFLFEYFSETQRNKGNFPGRFSGRQFSNSRSEMNVSTLELGDSALYLCASSEDLETQYFGPGTRLLVL.

This chain uses TRBV6-2 or TRBV6-3 with TRBJ2-1; D is unresolved. Germline assignment: CDR1 MNHEY and CDR2 SVGEGT. Trimming cost V 4 bases and J 7 bases, with 8 bases left between them. The CDR3 extends over 12 amino acids. The CDR3 loop reads CASSLTWNEQFF. Here the CDR3 DNA reads TGTGCCAGCAGTTTAACCTGGAATGAGCAGTTCTTC.

This clonotype has only a few counts. This chain links TRBV6-4 with TRBJ1-5; D may be TRBD1 (5 bases). V lost 7 bases and J 4 bases, leaving 17 bases between the germline ends. Germline V lookup: CDR1 MRHNA, CDR2 SNTAGT. This CDR3 has 15 amino acids. CDR3 region: CASTYQTVINQPQHF. In DNA, the CDR3 is TGTGCCAGCACCTATCAGACAGTAATAAATCAGCCCCAGCATTTT.

There are a few counts of this clonotype. This chain joins TRBV19 and TRBJ2-1, with 10 bases identical to TRBD2. Germline lookup yields CDR1 LNHDA and CDR2 SQIVND (reference sequence). The trim removed 5 bases at V and 8 bases at J, leaving 9 bases unmatched. The CDR3 is made up of 15 amino acids. The CDR3 spells CASSPELAGVHEQFF. The DNA of the CDR3 is TGTGCCAGTAGTCCCGAGCTAGCGGGAGTTCATGAGCAGTTCTTC.

This clonotype was observed a handful of times. The V and J genes are TRBV7-9 and TRBJ2-5; D ambiguous. Trimming stripped 0 bases from V and 0 bases from J, with 8 bases between. The CDR3 sequence is 15 residues long. Germline values: CDR1 SEHNR, CDR2 FQNEAQ (reference sequence). The DNA for the CDR3 is TGTGCCAGCAGCTTAGCCGGCAGCCACCAAGAGACCCAGTACTTC. Encoded protein: CASSLAGSHQETQYF.

This chain uses TRBV6-1 with TRBJ2-2; D is unclear. CDR3 length: 16 amino acids. The V gene's germline CDR1 is MNHNS and CDR2 SASEGT. V lost 6 bases, J lost 4 bases, and 18 bases lay in between. The CDR3, as DNA: TGTGCCAGCAGGCCCCTGGAATTGCGGATCACCGGGGAGCTGTTTTTT. It codes for CASRPLELRITGELFF.

The gene calls are TRBV29-1 and TRBJ2-1; no reliable D call. Trimming pared 7 bases from V and 6 bases from J, leaving 13 bases between. Germline V gene data show CDR1 as SQVTM and CDR2 as ANQGSEA. There are 12 residues in the CDR3. The CDR3 reads CSAGLKANEQFF. The CDR3 region has the DNA TGCAGCGCCGGCCTTAAGGCCAATGAGCAGTTCTTC.

V usage is TRBV24-1 and J usage is TRBJ2-7; D is uncertain. The CDR3 spans 13 residues. Trimming pared 1 base from V and 10 bases from J, leaving 13 bases between. The germline V gene has CDR1 KGHDR and CDR2 SFDVKD. In DNA form, the CDR3 reads TGTGCCACCAGTGATTTTGGGTTATCCGGTCAGTACTTC. Translating gives CATSDFGLSGQYF.

This clonotype was seen a few times. The V call is TRBV2, the J call TRBJ1-2; tentatively, D is TRBD1 (5 bases). The CDR3 has 14 amino acids. V dropped 5 bases and J dropped 4 bases, with 14 bases sitting between them. The germline V gene encodes CDR1 SNHLY and CDR2 FYNNEI. The CDR3 region has the DNA TGTGCCAGCAGTACCGGGACGGACCTCTATGGCTACACCTTC. Amino acid sequence: CASSTGTDLYGYTF.